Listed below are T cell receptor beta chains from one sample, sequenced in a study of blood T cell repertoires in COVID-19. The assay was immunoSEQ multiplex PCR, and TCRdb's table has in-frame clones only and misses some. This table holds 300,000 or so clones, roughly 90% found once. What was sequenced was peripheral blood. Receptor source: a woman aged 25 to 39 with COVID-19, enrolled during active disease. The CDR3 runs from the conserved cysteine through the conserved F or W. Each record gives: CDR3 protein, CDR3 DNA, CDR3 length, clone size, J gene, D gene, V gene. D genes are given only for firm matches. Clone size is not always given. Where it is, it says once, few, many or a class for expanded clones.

CDR3aa: CASSVTDNQPQHF
CDR3nt: TGTGCCAGCAGCGTGACAGATAATCAGCCCCAGCATTTT
len: 13
abundance: .
j_gene: TRBJ1-5
d_gene: .
v_gene: TRBV3-1/TRBV3-2

CDR3aa: CASSPQGEDEKLFF
CDR3nt: TGTGCCAGCAGCCCACAGGGGGAGGATGAAAAACTGTTTTTT
len: 14
abundance: .
j_gene: TRBJ1-4
d_gene: TRBD1
v_gene: TRBV7-9

CDR3aa: CASSIEGVNQPQHF
CDR3nt: TGTGCCAGCAGTATAGAGGGAGTCAATCAGCCCCAGCATTTT
len: 14
abundance: .
j_gene: TRBJ1-5
d_gene: .
v_gene: TRBV7-9

CDR3aa: CASSPGQGSDEQFF
CDR3nt: TGTGCCAGCTCCCCGGGACAGGGGTCCGATGAGCAGTTCTTC
len: 14
abundance: .
j_gene: TRBJ2-1
d_gene: TRBD1
v_gene: TRBV18

CDR3aa: CASSPQGSGLYNEQFF
CDR3nt: TGCGCCAGCAGCCCCCAGGGTAGCGGGTTGTACAATGAGCAGTTCTTC
len: 16
abundance: many
j_gene: TRBJ2-1
d_gene: TRBD2
v_gene: TRBV5-1

CDR3aa: CASSLSGLPLHF
CDR3nt: TGTGCCAGCAGCTTATCTGGGCTACCCCTCCACTTT
len: 12
abundance: .
j_gene: TRBJ1-6
d_gene: .
v_gene: TRBV7-2

CDR3aa: CATSKRTEETQYF
CDR3nt: TGTGCCACCAGCAAACGGACAGAAGAGACCCAGTACTTC
len: 13
abundance: .
j_gene: TRBJ2-5
d_gene: .
v_gene: TRBV15

CDR3aa: CAWSQPNYSNQPQHF
CDR3nt: TGTGCCTGGAGTCAGCCAAACTATAGCAATCAGCCCCAGCATTTT
len: 15
abundance: .
j_gene: TRBJ1-5
d_gene: .
v_gene: TRBV30

CDR3aa: CSASPGVSPLHF
CDR3nt: TGCAGTGCTAGTCCCGGGGTTTCACCCCTCCACTTT
len: 12
abundance: .
j_gene: TRBJ1-6
d_gene: .
v_gene: TRBV20-1

CDR3aa: CAWSPQELRGYTF
CDR3nt: TGTGCCTGGAGCCCCCAGGAACTTAGGGGCTACACCTTC
len: 13
abundance: .
j_gene: TRBJ1-2
d_gene: .
v_gene: TRBV30

CDR3aa: CASRPLGGSYNEQFF
CDR3nt: TGTGCCAGCAGACCCTTGGGGGGCTCCTACAATGAGCAGTTCTTC
len: 15
abundance: .
j_gene: TRBJ2-1
d_gene: .
v_gene: TRBV6-5

CDR3aa: CASSLPSGRAETQYF
CDR3nt: TGCGCCAGCAGCTTGCCTAGCGGGCGTGCGGAGACCCAGTACTTC
len: 15
abundance: .
j_gene: TRBJ2-5
d_gene: TRBD2
v_gene: TRBV5-1

CDR3aa: CSVSGRGINEQFF
CDR3nt: TGCAGCGTGAGCGGGAGGGGTATCAATGAGCAGTTCTTC
len: 13
abundance: .
j_gene: TRBJ2-1
d_gene: TRBD2
v_gene: TRBV29-1

CDR3aa: CSVRTGAADNEQFF
CDR3nt: TGCAGCGTGAGGACAGGGGCAGCCGACAATGAGCAGTTCTTC
len: 14
abundance: .
j_gene: TRBJ2-1
d_gene: TRBD1
v_gene: TRBV29-1

CDR3aa: CASSPLGLRTGRAFF
CDR3nt: TGTGCCAGCAGTCCACTCGGGCTTAGGACCGGGAGGGCTTTCTTT
len: 15
abundance: .
j_gene: TRBJ1-1
d_gene: .
v_gene: TRBV6-6

CDR3aa: CASSLFGGTEAFF
CDR3nt: TGTGCCAGCAGTCTTTTTGGGGGGACTGAAGCTTTCTTT
len: 13
abundance: .
j_gene: TRBJ1-1
d_gene: .
v_gene: TRBV28

CDR3aa: CASSQDPGFTEAFF
CDR3nt: TGCGCCAGCAGCCAAGATCCAGGGTTCACTGAAGCTTTCTTT
len: 14
abundance: .
j_gene: TRBJ1-1
d_gene: .
v_gene: TRBV4-1

CDR3aa: CASSLVLGRHEQYF
CDR3nt: TGTGCCAGCAGCTTAGTACTCGGTCGTCACGAGCAGTACTTC
len: 14
abundance: .
j_gene: TRBJ2-7
d_gene: .
v_gene: TRBV11-2

CDR3aa: CASSSDRGADTQYF
CDR3nt: TGTGCCAGCAGCTCGGACAGGGGGGCCGATACGCAGTATTTT
len: 14
abundance: once
j_gene: TRBJ2-3
d_gene: TRBD1
v_gene: TRBV7-3

CDR3aa: CASSPGNQETQYF
CDR3nt: TGTGCCAGCTCACCTGGCAACCAAGAGACCCAGTACTTC
len: 13
abundance: .
j_gene: TRBJ2-5
d_gene: .
v_gene: TRBV18

CDR3aa: CASSVASLAVGNEQFF
CDR3nt: TGTGCCAGCAGCGTAGCTAGCCTAGCGGTTGGGAATGAGCAGTTCTTC
len: 16
abundance: .
j_gene: TRBJ2-1
d_gene: TRBD2
v_gene: TRBV9

CDR3aa: CASSLGGSNQPQHF
CDR3nt: TGTGCCAGCAGTTTAGGGGGGAGCAATCAGCCCCAGCATTTT
len: 14
abundance: .
j_gene: TRBJ1-5
d_gene: .
v_gene: TRBV27

CDR3aa: CASGLEGGRGYEQYF
CDR3nt: TGTGCTAGTGGTTTGGAGGGCGGGAGGGGGTACGAGCAGTACTTC
len: 15
abundance: .
j_gene: TRBJ2-7
d_gene: TRBD2
v_gene: TRBV12-5

CDR3aa: CASRRGQGHTEAFF
CDR3nt: TGTGCCAGCAGGAGGGGACAGGGTCACACTGAAGCTTTCTTT
len: 14
abundance: .
j_gene: TRBJ1-1
d_gene: TRBD1
v_gene: TRBV28

CDR3aa: CASSQDRSQPQHF
CDR3nt: TGTGCCAGCAGCCAAGACAGATCTCAGCCCCAGCATTTT
len: 13
abundance: .
j_gene: TRBJ1-5
d_gene: .
v_gene: TRBV3-1/TRBV3-2

CDR3aa: CASSSRGQGGNQPQHF
CDR3nt: TGTGCCAGCAGTTCCCGCGGACAGGGGGGCAATCAGCCCCAGCATTTT
len: 16
abundance: .
j_gene: TRBJ1-5
d_gene: TRBD1
v_gene: TRBV27

CDR3aa: CASRPLGQGNNEQFF
CDR3nt: TGTGCCAGCAGACCTCTGGGACAGGGAAACAATGAGCAGTTCTTC
len: 15
abundance: .
j_gene: TRBJ2-1
d_gene: TRBD1
v_gene: TRBV27

CDR3aa: CASSQERLAGGTWREQYF
CDR3nt: TGTGCCAGCAGCCAAGAGAGACTAGCGGGAGGTACCTGGAGGGAGCAGTACTTC
len: 18
abundance: .
j_gene: TRBJ2-7
d_gene: TRBD2
v_gene: TRBV14

CDR3aa: CASSLADSSYNSPLHF
CDR3nt: TGTGCCAGCTCACTTGCCGACAGCTCCTATAATTCACCCCTCCACTTT
len: 16
abundance: .
j_gene: TRBJ1-6
d_gene: .
v_gene: TRBV18

CDR3aa: CASSLSAGGYYEQYF
CDR3nt: TGTGCCAGCAGTTTATCTGCAGGGGGGTACTACGAGCAGTACTTC
len: 15
abundance: .
j_gene: TRBJ2-7
d_gene: .
v_gene: TRBV27

CDR3aa: CSAVGGLAQDTQYF
CDR3nt: TGCAGCGCTGTCGGCGGACTAGCTCAGGATACGCAGTATTTT
len: 14
abundance: .
j_gene: TRBJ2-3
d_gene: TRBD2
v_gene: TRBV29-1

CDR3aa: CASSSRTSGTYEQYF
CDR3nt: TGTGCCAGCAGCTCCCGGACTAGCGGGACCTACGAGCAGTACTTC
len: 15
abundance: .
j_gene: TRBJ2-7
d_gene: TRBD2
v_gene: TRBV3-1/TRBV3-2

CDR3aa: CASSSLSGRKFF
CDR3nt: TGTGCCAGCAGTTCCCTTAGCGGGAGGAAGTTCTTC
len: 12
abundance: .
j_gene: TRBJ2-1
d_gene: TRBD2
v_gene: TRBV6-2/TRBV6-3

CDR3aa: CASSTWTEDEQFF
CDR3nt: TGTGCCAGCAGTACCTGGACAGAGGATGAGCAGTTCTTC
len: 13
abundance: .
j_gene: TRBJ2-1
d_gene: .
v_gene: TRBV6-6

CDR3aa: CASSTGTGDPGELFF
CDR3nt: TGTGCCAGCAGTACCGGGACAGGGGATCCCGGGGAGCTGTTTTTT
len: 15
abundance: .
j_gene: TRBJ2-2
d_gene: TRBD1
v_gene: TRBV6-5

CDR3aa: CASTLQGARNSPLHF
CDR3nt: TGCGCCAGCACTCTTCAGGGGGCGCGCAATTCACCCCTCCACTTT
len: 15
abundance: .
j_gene: TRBJ1-6
d_gene: TRBD1
v_gene: TRBV5-1

CDR3aa: CASSGTSSYEQYF
CDR3nt: TGCGCCAGCAGCGGGACTAGCTCCTACGAGCAGTACTTC
len: 13
abundance: .
j_gene: TRBJ2-7
d_gene: TRBD2
v_gene: TRBV5-1

CDR3aa: CASRAGEGTGELFF
CDR3nt: TGCGCCAGCAGGGCGGGGGAAGGCACCGGGGAGCTGTTTTTT
len: 14
abundance: .
j_gene: TRBJ2-2
d_gene: TRBD2
v_gene: TRBV5-1

CDR3aa: CAWSARGTGRGNGYTF
CDR3nt: TGTGCCTGGAGTGCGAGGGGGACAGGGAGGGGCAATGGCTACACCTTC
len: 16
abundance: once
j_gene: TRBJ1-2
d_gene: TRBD1
v_gene: TRBV30

CDR3aa: CASSQDVTGGLGYGYTF
CDR3nt: TGTGCCAGCAGCCAAGATGTGACAGGGGGACTTGGGTATGGCTACACCTTC
len: 17
abundance: .
j_gene: TRBJ1-2
d_gene: TRBD1
v_gene: TRBV3-1/TRBV3-2

CDR3aa: CASSERGSGNTIYF
CDR3nt: TGCGCCAGCAGTGAAAGGGGATCCGGAAACACCATATATTTT
len: 14
abundance: once
j_gene: TRBJ1-3
d_gene: .
v_gene: TRBV10-2

CDR3aa: CASRGEVETQYF
CDR3nt: TGTGCCAGCCGCGGTGAAGTCGAGACCCAGTACTTC
len: 12
abundance: few
j_gene: TRBJ2-5
d_gene: .
v_gene: TRBV12-3/TRBV12-4

CDR3aa: CATSRGGDIDEKLFF
CDR3nt: TGTGCCACCAGCAGAGGAGGGGACATAGACGAAAAACTGTTTTTT
len: 15
abundance: .
j_gene: TRBJ1-4
d_gene: .
v_gene: TRBV15

CDR3aa: CASSLRDRAVPAFF
CDR3nt: TGTGCCAGCAGTTTAAGGGACAGGGCGGTGCCGGCTTTCTTT
len: 14
abundance: .
j_gene: TRBJ1-1
d_gene: TRBD1
v_gene: TRBV28

CDR3aa: CASSYAGPYSGNTIYF
CDR3nt: TGTGCCAGCAGTTACGCAGGGCCATACTCTGGAAACACCATATATTTT
len: 16
abundance: .
j_gene: TRBJ1-3
d_gene: .
v_gene: TRBV6-5

CDR3aa: CASSQPGLVLGEQFF
CDR3nt: TGTGCCAGCAGTCAACCGGGACTAGTTTTAGGAGAGCAGTTCTTC
len: 15
abundance: once
j_gene: TRBJ2-1
d_gene: TRBD2
v_gene: TRBV6-5

CDR3aa: CSVEEGTAYEQYF
CDR3nt: TGCAGCGTTGAAGAGGGGACTGCCTACGAGCAGTACTTC
len: 13
abundance: .
j_gene: TRBJ2-7
d_gene: .
v_gene: TRBV29-1

CDR3aa: CTSSQDGLAGGLYEQYF
CDR3nt: TGCACCAGCAGCCAAGATGGACTAGCGGGAGGCCTCTACGAGCAGTACTTC
len: 17
abundance: .
j_gene: TRBJ2-7
d_gene: .
v_gene: TRBV1